This TCR beta chain was captured in a study of CXCR3-negative and CXCR3-positive naive CD8 T cells. Study background: The study obtained around 150 million TRB reads, about 1.5 +/- 0.3 million per library.

Each TRB cDNA library was prepared by 5' RACE (with UMI labels). After re-calling the 5' RACE reads, TCRdb lists one entry per CDR3 protein, DNA absent. This sample's table has some 110,000 distinct CDR3 sequences. Every CD8+ T cell subset underwent triplicate sorting at under 350,000 cells apiece. A CD45RO-CCR7+CD27+CD95- phenotype identified naive CD8+ T cells. On this clonotype itself: Its cognate antigen is unknown.

This CDR3 spans 14 amino acids. Germline CDR1 MNHEY, CDR2 SVGEGT. Study-wide findings and caveats: TRBV-TRBJ usage was similar across naive CXCR3 subsets but distinct in memory cells. CXCR3-positive naive cells carried more hydrophobic TRB CDR3s than CXCR3-negative ones.

The chain carries TRBV6-2 or TRBV6-3 and TRBJ1-2. This receptor was obtained from a human donor in good health. Some clones in this sample may be carry-over from other donors' samples. The sequenced material came from naive CXCR3+ CD8+ T cells from blood. Specified subset: CD45RO-CCR7+CD27+CD95- naive CD8+ T cells expressing CXCR3 (TNR3+). CDR3 sequence: CASSYHVGPYGYTF.